The subject of this entry is one T cell receptor beta chain. Its antigen is unknown. The method was immunoSEQ multiplex PCR; TCRdb's version includes in-frame clones alone and lacks a portion of them. The sample lists fewer than 40,000 clones, about 95% occurring once. The source of the sample is a study of circulating and synovial CD4+ cells in juvenile arthritis. Whole-study findings and limits: Compared with bulk blood, circulating pathogenic-like lymphocytes shared substantially more CDR3 sequences with synovial T cells.

CDR3 length: 13 amino acids. V lost 4 bases and J lost 8; bases outside the gene matches: 6. Germline V gene sequence: CDR1 SEHNR, CDR2 FQNEAQ (reference sequence). This rearrangement joins TRBV7-9 to TRBJ1-2, with 8 positions matching TRBD1. The sequenced sample was CD4+ T cells from blood. This sequence was found in a human donor with juvenile idiopathic arthritis. CDR3: CASSSRTGQGYTF. The CDR3 DNA follows: TGTGCCAGCAGCTCAAGGACAGGGCAGGGCTACACCTTC.